This TCR beta chain was profiled in a study of Ad26.COV2.S vaccination and SARS-CoV-2 variants. As to treatment: about 20 received Ad26.COV2.S at low or high dose, single or two shots; about five received placebo; per-sample allocation not given. Sampling happened 63 days after the first vaccine or placebo injection. This CDR3 has 14 residues. J gave up 9 bases and V 5 bases, and 5 bases lay outside the gene matches. The V gene's germline CDR1 is LNHDA and CDR2 SQIVND (reference sequence). Study results and limitations: Placebo recipients showed lower spike-specific TCR breadth than vaccinees.

Produced via immunoSEQ multiplex PCR; TCRdb's table is partial and in-frame only. This sample has around 250,000 clones, with around 87% found just once. About this clone itself: Its antigen is not identified.

The sequences come from peripheral blood, collected in a trial of Ad26.COV2.S vaccine versus placebo. The chain joins TRBV19 to TRBJ1-6, with 9 bases matching TRBD1. The clonotype was recovered from a person aged 18 to 59 who received the Ad26.COV2.S COVID-19 vaccine or a placebo. CDR3 amino acids: CASSFGTGSSPLHF. The CDR3 nucleotides read TGTGCCAGTAGTTTTGGGACAGGGAGTTCACCCCTCCACTTT.